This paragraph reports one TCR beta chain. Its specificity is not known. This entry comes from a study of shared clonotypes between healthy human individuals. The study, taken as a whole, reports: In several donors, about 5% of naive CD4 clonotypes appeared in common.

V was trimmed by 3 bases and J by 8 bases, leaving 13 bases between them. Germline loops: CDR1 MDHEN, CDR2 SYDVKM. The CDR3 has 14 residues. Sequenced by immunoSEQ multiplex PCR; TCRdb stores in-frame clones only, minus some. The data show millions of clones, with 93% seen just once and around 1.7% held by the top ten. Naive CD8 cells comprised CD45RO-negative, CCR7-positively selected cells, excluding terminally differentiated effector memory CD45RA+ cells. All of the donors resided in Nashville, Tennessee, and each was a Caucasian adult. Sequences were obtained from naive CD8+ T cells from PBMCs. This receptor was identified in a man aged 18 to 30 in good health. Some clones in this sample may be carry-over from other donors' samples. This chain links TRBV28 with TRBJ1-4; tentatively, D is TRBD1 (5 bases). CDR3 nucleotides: TGTGCCAGCAGTTTTTCAGGGTTTGGCGAAAAACTGTTTTTT. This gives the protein CASSFSGFGEKLFF.